Presented here are 22 T cell receptor beta chains from one specimen sequenced in a study of control samples from healthy donors and cancer patients. Libraries were prepared by immunoSEQ multiplex PCR; TCRdb keeps only in-frame clonotypes and omits some of them. The table lists about 34,000 clones, roughly nine tenths of them singletons. Specimen: PBMCs. The source is a middle-aged woman with lung cancer.

The chain couples TRBV5-1 to TRBJ1-2, with D perhaps TRBD1 (5 bases). Deletions cut 0 bases from V and 9 bases from J, with 9 bases between. The germline V gene encodes CDR1 SGHRS and CDR2 YFSETQ. This CDR3 region has 12 residues. CDR3 sequence: CASSLAGVRYTF. CDR3 bases: TGCGCCAGCAGCTTGGCGGGGGTACGCTACACCTTC.

The chain recombines TRBV11-3 with TRBJ1-4; no definite D call. CDR1 is SGHNT, CDR2 YENEEA, per germline. V lost 2 bases to trimming and J lost 5 bases, with 6 bases between them. CDR3 length: 13 amino acids. The CDR3 nucleotides read TGTGCCAGCAGCTTAAGTACCAATGAAAAACTGTTTTTT. It translates to CASSLSTNEKLFF.

This chain connects TRBV5-4 to TRBJ2-2, with 8 bases matching TRBD1. V shed 0 bases and J 4 bases; nucleotides not matched to a gene: 2. This CDR3 has 15 amino acids. CDR1 SGHNT and CDR2 YYREEE come from the germline V gene (reference sequence). Here the CDR3 reads CASSLGTGTTGELFF. The CDR3 region has the DNA TGTGCCAGCAGCTTGGGGACAGGGACCACCGGGGAGCTGTTTTTT.

The rearrangement links TRBV7-2 to TRBJ1-6; D not resolved. Germline CDR1 SGHTA, CDR2 FQGNSA. The CDR3 has 15 residues. The germline V and J ends were trimmed by 1 base and 9 bases, with 13 bases remaining between them. CDR3 amino acids: CASSLVEGLASPLHF. CDR3 DNA: TGTGCCAGCAGCTTAGTCGAGGGTCTGGCTTCACCCCTCCACTTT.

CDR3 bases: TGTGCCAGCAGCTCGCACCATACTGTGGTTATTGATTCACCCCTCCACTTT. This sequence encodes CASSSHHTVVIDSPLHF. The chain carries TRBV9 and TRBJ1-6; D is uncertain. Germline V gene lookup returns CDR1 SGDLS and CDR2 YYNGEE. The length of the CDR3 is 17 residues. V lost 4 bases, J lost 8 bases, and 22 bases lay in between.

This sequence joins TRBV2 and TRBJ1-1; D is possibly TRBD1 (5 bases). Trimming cost V 11 bases and J 0 bases, with 13 bases left between them. The CDR3 is made up of 13 amino acids. Per the germline V gene, CDR1 is SNHLY and CDR2 is FYNNEI. CDR3 sequence: CASVRGVNTEAFF. The CDR3 bases are TGTGCCTCAGTGCGAGGGGTGAACACTGAAGCTTTCTTT.

The genes are TRBV5-3 and TRBJ1-2, with no clear D. TRBV5-3 carries the ORF label, with uncertain function. The V gene lost 5 bases and the J gene lost 1 base, with 15 bases spanning the gap. CDR3 size: 15 residues. CDR3 amino acids: CARSGEQRINYGYTF. The CDR3 DNA is TGTGCCAGAAGTGGGGAGCAGAGAATTAACTATGGCTACACCTTC.

The chain couples TRBV28 to TRBJ2-2; 14 bases agree with TRBD2. The CDR3 is made up of 15 amino acids. Germline values: CDR1 MDHEN, CDR2 SYDVKM. Written as DNA, the CDR3 is TGTGGGGCGGGACTAGCGGGGGACAACACCGGGGAGCTGTTTTTT. The encoded protein is CGAGLAGDNTGELFF.

This chain connects TRBV27 to TRBJ1-1; D remains unclear. V shed 4 bases and J shed 4 bases, with 10 bases lying between them. CDR1 and CDR2 (germline): MNHEY, SMNVEV (reference sequence). This CDR3 has 13 residues. The DNA for the CDR3 is TGTGCCAGCAGTTGGAACCCATTCACTGAAGCTTTCTTT. Amino acids: CASSWNPFTEAFF.

The gene calls are TRBV7-5 and TRBJ2-3; TRBD1 is taken as the D call from the table, unchecked against the DNA. TRBV7-5 constitutes a pseudogene. The CDR3 spans 16 residues. The CDR3 DNA reads as TGTGTCAGAAGGTGCGCAGGGGGCGCGAGCACAGATACGCAGTATTTT. Protein sequence: CVRRCAGGASTDTQYF.

The V and J genes are TRBV3-1 (or the pseudogene TRBV3-2) and TRBJ2-4; D not certain. V was cut by 5 bases and J by 8 bases, with 10 bases left in between. CDR3 length equals 12 residues. From germline, CDR1 is LGHDT and CDR2 YNNKEL (reference sequence). The CDR3 bases are TGTGCCAGCAGCTGGAGTGGGGACATTCAGTACTTC. It yields the protein CASSWSGDIQYF.

The chain couples TRBV3-1 (or the pseudogene TRBV3-2) to TRBJ2-1, with 10 bases matching TRBD2. V was clipped by 6 bases and J by 0 bases; unmatched bases: 14. This CDR3 has 19 amino acids. From germline, CDR1 is LGHDT and CDR2 YNNKEL (reference sequence). The CDR3 spells CASSRDISGGPFSYNEQFF. As DNA, the CDR3 is TGTGCCAGCAGTAGGGACATTAGCGGGGGGCCCTTCTCCTACAATGAGCAGTTCTTC.

CDR3 residues: CASSLATQATNEKLFF. CDR3 sequence (DNA): TGTGCCAGCAGCTTAGCTACACAGGCAACTAATGAAAAACTGTTTTTT. The chain couples TRBV6-6 to TRBJ1-4; TRBD1 is a possible D gene (5 bases). V lost 6 bases to trimming and J lost 0 bases, with 14 bases between them. The CDR3 is 16 amino acids. Germline V lookup: CDR1 MNHNY, CDR2 SVGAGI (reference sequence).

The chain uses TRBV7-6 and TRBJ2-3; D not resolved. V lost 5 bases and J 5 bases, leaving 8 bases between the germline ends. Germline CDR1 SGHVS, CDR2 FNYEAQ. The CDR3 sequence is 12 residues long. The DNA for the CDR3 is TGTGCCAGCAGCGAACGACTAGATACGCAGTATTTT. Its protein product is CASSERLDTQYF. Combining the CDR3 with reference TRBV7-6 and TRBJ2-3 gives the whole variable domain GAGVSQSPRYKVTKRGQDVALRCDPISGHVSLYWYRQALGQGPEFLTYFNYEAQQDKSGLPNDRFSAERPEGSISTLTIQRTEQRDSAMYRCASSERLDTQYFGPGTRLTVL.

The chain uses TRBV9 and TRBJ1-5; D not certain. Trimming left V 4 bases short and J 2 bases short, with 4 bases between. CDR1 SGDLS and CDR2 YYNGEE come from the germline V gene. This CDR3 is built from 12 residues. The chain's CDR3 is CASSQGNQPQHF. In nucleotides, the CDR3 is TGTGCCAGCAGCCAGGGCAATCAGCCCCAGCATTTT. The full variable domain, completed using reference TRBV9 and TRBJ1-5, is DSGVTQTPKHLITATGQRVTLRCSPRSGDLSVYWYQQSLDQGLQFLIQYYNGEERAKGNILERFSAQQFPDLHSELNLSSLELGDSALYFCASSQGNQPQHFGDGTRLSIL.

The chain recombines TRBV7-2 with TRBJ1-4; TRBD1 aligns across 7 bases. The V gene's germline CDR1 is SGHTA and CDR2 FQGNSA. Trimming took 3 bases from V and 2 from J; bases not matched to a gene: 9. The CDR3 runs to 17 residues. The DNA for the CDR3 is TGTGCCAGCAGCTTCTCAGGGGGGATGAATACTAATGAAAAACTGTTTTTT. It translates to CASSFSGGMNTNEKLFF.

The chain combines TRBV7-9 with TRBJ2-2, with D uncertain. V gave up 3 bases and J gave up 5 bases, with 10 bases separating them. The CDR3 is 14 residues long. The germline V gene has CDR1 SEHNR and CDR2 FQNEAQ (reference sequence). CDR3 sequence (DNA): TGTGCCAGCAGCTTTCGGAGCTTAACCGGGGAGCTGTTTTTT. Amino acids: CASSFRSLTGELFF.

This chain joins TRBV14 and TRBJ1-6, with 7 positions matching TRBD1. The CDR3 extends over 16 amino acids. After removal of 1 base from V and 0 bases from J, the junction contained 0 bases not matched to a gene. Germline V gene sequence: CDR1 SGHDN, CDR2 FVKESK. Written as DNA, the CDR3 is TGTGCCAGCAGCCAAGGACAGGGCTCCTATAATTCACCCCTCCACTTT. Translated: CASSQGQGSYNSPLHF.

This clone was detected a few times. V usage is TRBV11-3 and J usage is TRBJ2-3; 9 bases line up with TRBD1. The germline V gene encodes CDR1 SGHNT and CDR2 YENEEA. The V segment lost 4 bases and the J segment 1 base; nucleotides outside the gene matches: 6. The CDR3 loop spans 16 amino acids. CDR3 loop: CASSSRTGAGTDTQYF. Written as DNA, the CDR3 is TGTGCCAGCAGCTCGAGGACAGGGGCGGGCACAGATACGCAGTATTTT.

The chain employs TRBV3-1 (or the pseudogene TRBV3-2) and TRBJ1-1; D call uncertain. The ends were cut back, 1 base at V and 1 base at J, with 7 bases in the middle. Germline lookup yields CDR1 LGHDT and CDR2 YNNKEL (reference sequence). The CDR3 has 14 amino acids. The CDR3 region has the DNA TGTGCCAGCAGCCAAGTTGAGGGGAACACTGAAGCTTTCTTT. This sequence encodes CASSQVEGNTEAFF.

The chain carries TRBV2 and TRBJ1-2; no definite D call. The germline V gene has CDR1 SNHLY and CDR2 FYNNEI. The CDR3 is made up of 14 amino acids. The V end was cut by 6 bases, the J end by 2 bases, with 13 bases between. The CDR3 spells CASRGQTLNYGYTF. CDR3 sequence (DNA): TGTGCCAGCAGAGGTCAGACTCTGAACTATGGCTACACCTTC.

The V and J genes are TRBV7-8 and TRBJ2-1; no clear D. The CDR3 has 11 amino acids. Germline loops: CDR1 SGHVS, CDR2 FQNEAQ. With 3 bases removed from V and 7 bases from J, the gap between germline ends came to 4 bases. The CDR3 spells CASSLVNEQFF. In DNA, the CDR3 is TGTGCCAGCAGCTTGGTTAATGAGCAGTTCTTC.